One sample yielded the 23 T cell receptor beta chains listed below, sequenced in a study of blood T cell repertoires in COVID-19. The table came from immunoSEQ multiplex PCR; TCRdb's copy has only in-frame clones and leaves some out. The sample records roughly 200,000 clones, approximately 81% being singletons. Sequencing was performed on peripheral blood. The receptors were sampled from a woman older than 75 with active or convalescent COVID-19.

The gene calls are TRBV2 and TRBJ2-7; 13 bases agree with TRBD2. The V gene end was trimmed by 8 bases and the J gene end by 3 bases; junction bases not matched to a gene: 1. The V gene's germline CDR1 is SNHLY and CDR2 FYNNEI. The CDR3 totals 13 residues. Here the CDR3 DNA reads TGTGCCAGCCGGACTAGCGGGAGCTACGAGCAGTACTTC. This codes for CASRTSGSYEQYF.

This clone was detected only a few times. The chain employs TRBV2 and TRBJ2-2; D unclear. Germline-derived CDR1 and CDR2 are SNHLY and FYNNEI. This CDR3 is 12 amino acids long. V lost 6 bases and J 7 bases, leaving 9 bases between the germline ends. The CDR3 bases are TGTGCCAGCAGACCACAGTTCGGGGAGCTGTTTTTT. Translated: CASRPQFGELFF.

CDR3 loop: CASVDRVRDTEAFF. The CDR3 bases are TGTGCCAGTGTGGACAGGGTAAGGGACACTGAAGCTTTCTTT. The gene calls are TRBV2 and TRBJ1-1; 8 bases are shared with TRBD1. Germline CDR1 SNHLY, CDR2 FYNNEI. The CDR3 totals 14 residues. V lost 9 bases and J lost 3; bases outside the gene matches: 9.

This clone was recorded once. The J gene is TRBJ1-2, the V gene TRBV14; maybe TRBD1 (6 bases). The CDR3 consists of 16 residues. Germline loops: CDR1 SGHDN, CDR2 FVKESK. The V end lost 3 bases, the J end lost 0 bases, and 14 bases lay between the germline ends. This CDR3 reads CASSQVAGQTNYGYTF. The CDR3 DNA reads TGTGCCAGCAGCCAGGTTGCCGGACAGACTAACTATGGCTACACCTTC.

The V gene is TRBV5-1, the J gene TRBJ1-1, with 10 bases that match TRBD1. The CDR3 is 14 amino acids. J lost 1 base, V lost 3 bases, and 0 bases had no gene match. Per germline, CDR1 SGHRS and CDR2 YFSETQ. The CDR3 nucleotides read TGCGCCAGCAGCTGGACAGGGGGGAACACTGAAGCTTTCTTT. Translation: CASSWTGGNTEAFF. Supplemented by reference TRBV5-1 and TRBJ1-1, the full variable domain reads KAGVTQTPRYLIKTRGQQVTLSCSPISGHRSVSWYQQTPGQGLQFLFEYFSETQRNKGNFPGRFSGRQFSNSRSEMNVSTLELGDSALYLCASSWTGGNTEAFFGQGTRLTVV.

On this clone itself: Different DNA sequences within this sample yield the same CDR3. The J gene is TRBJ1-2, the V gene TRBV5-1; maybe TRBD1 (6 bases). V lost 4 bases to trimming and J lost 4 bases, with 8 bases between them. Germline V gene data show CDR1 as SGHRS and CDR2 as YFSETQ. The CDR3 is 12 amino acids. The CDR3: CASSPDSYGYTF. The CDR3 DNA reads TGCGCCAGCAGCCCGGACAGCTATGGCTACACCTTC.

The V and J genes are TRBV6-5 and TRBJ2-7; a weak D match, TRBD2 (6 bases). The CDR3 sequence is 14 residues long. The germline V and J ends were trimmed by 4 bases and 4 bases, with 14 bases remaining between them. Germline-derived CDR1 and CDR2 are MNHEY and SVGAGI. Written as DNA, the CDR3 is TGTGCCAGCAGTTTTGGACCGGGGGAATACGAGCAGTACTTC. This gives the protein CASSFGPGEYEQYF.

The chain carries TRBV7-2 and TRBJ1-1; 11 bases align to TRBD1. Germline assignment: CDR1 SGHTA and CDR2 FQGNSA. The CDR3 runs 17 residues. Trimming cost V 1 base and J 0 bases; bases outside gene matches: 4. The CDR3 sequence is CASSLVGTGGMNTEAFF. CDR3 coding DNA: TGTGCCAGCAGCTTAGTTGGGACAGGGGGGATGAACACTGAAGCTTTCTTT.

The chain couples TRBV6-5 to TRBJ1-5; 11 bases are shared with TRBD1. Trimming cost V 5 bases and J 6 bases; bases outside gene matches: 6. The germline V gene encodes CDR1 MNHEY and CDR2 SVGAGI. This CDR3 is 15 amino acids long. As DNA, the CDR3 is TGTGCCAGCAGTCCCCCGGACAGGGGGCCTCAGCCCCAGCATTTT. Translating it yields CASSPPDRGPQPQHF.

This sequence joins TRBV12-3 or TRBV12-4 and TRBJ1-5, with a weak D call TRBD1 (5 bases). The CDR3 is made up of 13 amino acids. Trimming pared 7 bases from V and 7 bases from J, leaving 14 bases between. CDR3 nucleotide sequence: TGTGCCAGCACTGGGGGGGAGTGGCAGCCCCAGCATTTT. Residues: CASTGGEWQPQHF.

V gene TRBV6-2 or TRBV6-3 combines with J gene TRBJ1-4, with D maybe TRBD1 (6 bases). Germline CDR1 MNHEY, CDR2 SVGEGT. The CDR3 is 15 residues long. V was shortened by 2 bases and J by 7 bases, with 14 bases between the two germline ends. The CDR3, as DNA: TGTGCCAGCAGTTACGGGCAGGGGAGGGGTGAAAAACTGTTTTTT. Translating it yields CASSYGQGRGEKLFF.

This clone appeared once. The chain links TRBV25-1 to TRBJ1-2; 9 bases agree with TRBD1. V dropped 3 bases and J dropped 5; count of bases not matched to a gene: 1. The germline gives CDR1 MGHDK, CDR2 SYGVNS. The CDR3 loop spans 13 amino acids. CDR3 bases: TGTGCCAGCAGTGATGGGACAGGGTATGGCTACACCTTC. Translation: CASSDGTGYGYTF.

This clone occurred once. The chain links TRBV9 to TRBJ2-1, with 10 bases identical to TRBD2. The CDR3 runs to 16 residues. Per the germline V gene, CDR1 is SGDLS and CDR2 is YYNGEE. The trim removed 1 base at V and 6 bases at J, leaving 7 bases unmatched. The CDR3 region has the DNA TGTGCCAGCAGCGTAAGTGGGCTAGCGGGAGTCAATGAGCAGTTCTTC. It translates to CASSVSGLAGVNEQFF.

The chain links TRBV20-1 to TRBJ2-5, with 8 bases fitting TRBD2. The CDR3 has 14 residues. The germline V gene has CDR1 DFQATT and CDR2 SNEGSKA (reference sequence). V gave up 3 bases and J gave up 5 bases; unmatched junction bases: 8. The CDR3 loop is CSASGRGAWETQYF. The CDR3 bases are TGCAGTGCTAGTGGGCGGGGGGCCTGGGAGACCCAGTACTTC.

The chain has TRBV29-1 and TRBJ2-3, with a tentative D call TRBD2 (5 bases). The CDR3 is 15 residues long. Germline-derived CDR1 and CDR2 are SQVTM and ANQGSEA. The germline V and J ends were trimmed by 5 bases and 1 base, with 16 bases remaining between them. CDR3 amino acids: CSVNRGSYGTDTQYF. DNA of the CDR3: TGCAGCGTTAACCGGGGTTCCTACGGCACAGATACGCAGTATTTT.

The gene calls are TRBV5-1 and TRBJ2-7, with TRBD2 identical over 10 bases. CDR1 SGHRS and CDR2 YFSETQ come from the germline V gene. With V trimmed by 1 base and J by 1 base, 2 bases remained unmatched. This CDR3 comprises 15 residues. CDR3 in DNA: TGCGCCAGCAGCTTGTTAGCGGGGGGATCCTACGAGCAGTACTTC. Amino acid sequence: CASSLLAGGSYEQYF.

The chain joins TRBV9 to TRBJ1-4; TRBD1 is a possible D gene (5 bases). The CDR3 is 16 residues long. Germline values: CDR1 SGDLS, CDR2 YYNGEE. V gave up 0 bases and J gave up 3 bases, with 12 bases separating them. CDR3 region: CASSVEWGRANEKLFF. CDR3 nucleotide sequence: TGTGCCAGCAGCGTAGAATGGGGGAGGGCTAATGAAAAACTGTTTTTT.

The CDR3 DNA sequence: TGTGCCAGCTCACCGGAGGGTAATGAGCAGTTCTTC. Translation: CASSPEGNEQFF. J is TRBJ2-1 and V is TRBV18; D possibly corresponds to TRBD2 (6 bases). Germline V gene data show CDR1 as KGHSH and CDR2 as LQKENI. V lost 3 bases and J lost 7, with 7 bases in between. CDR3 length: 12 residues.

The chain recombines TRBV11-3 with TRBJ2-7, with a possible D match to TRBD1 (6 bases). Per the germline V gene, CDR1 is SGHNT and CDR2 is YENEEA. This CDR3 spans 16 amino acids. With 0 bases removed from V and 4 bases from J, the gap between germline ends came to 16 bases. CDR3 in amino acids: CASSLDSSRGQYEQYF. In nucleotides, the CDR3 is TGTGCCAGCAGCTTAGACAGTAGCAGGGGTCAATACGAGCAGTACTTC.

The CDR3 region has the DNA TGTGCCAGCAGTTTTAGGGGACTAGCGGGAGGGCCCTACGAGCAGTACTTC. It encodes CASSFRGLAGGPYEQYF. The genes are TRBV28 and TRBJ2-7, with 16 positions matching TRBD2. There are 17 residues in the CDR3. The V and J ends lost 3 bases and 2 bases, in that order; junction bases with no gene match: 4. The V gene's germline CDR1 is MDHEN and CDR2 SYDVKM.

This clone appeared a single time. This chain links TRBV9 with TRBJ2-2; 8 nucleotides match TRBD1. CDR1 SGDLS and CDR2 YYNGEE come from the germline V gene. This CDR3 contains 16 residues. Germline trimming cut 4 bases from V and 9 bases from J; bases unmatched to any gene: 14. Written as DNA, the CDR3 is TGTGCCAGCAGCCTGGGTGGAGGACAGGGTCGTCGGGAGCTGTTTTTT. This codes for CASSLGGGQGRRELFF.

This chain uses TRBV7-6 with TRBJ2-2, with 11 bases that match TRBD2. Trimming at V came to 0 bases and at J to 7 bases, leaving 4 bases not matched to a gene. Germline loops: CDR1 SGHVS, CDR2 FNYEAQ. This CDR3 has 16 residues. CDR3 region: CASSLASGRAGGELFF. The DNA of the CDR3 is TGTGCCAGCAGCTTAGCTAGCGGGAGGGCCGGCGGGGAGCTGTTTTTT.

The chain is built from TRBV5-1 and TRBJ2-7, with 7 bases that match TRBD1. CDR1 SGHRS and CDR2 YFSETQ come from the germline V gene. The CDR3 sequence is 13 residues long. J lost 2 bases, V lost 3 bases, and 2 bases had no gene match. CDR3 DNA: TGCGCCAGCAGCTCGGGACAGACCTACGAGCAGTACTTC. It translates to CASSSGQTYEQYF. The full variable domain, rest sourced from reference TRBV5-1 and TRBJ2-7, is KAGVTQTPRYLIKTRGQQVTLSCSPISGHRSVSWYQQTPGQGLQFLFEYFSETQRNKGNFPGRFSGRQFSNSRSEMNVSTLELGDSALYLCASSSGQTYEQYFGPGTRLTVT.